This passage covers 25 T cell receptor beta chains from one sample sequenced in a study of blood T cells in healthy people across ages (dated by TCRdb to between 2014 and 2017). The protocol used for the library was 5' RACE. Sequencing took place on an Illumina HiSeq 2500. The second PCR ran for about 6 to 12 cycles and used a J-beta primer mix along with a sample-barcoded 5' primer. TCRdb reanalyzed the raw reads on its own, using fastp at Q25 for trimming and MiXCR for clone calling, and kept in-frame beta chains. CDR3 protein duplicates are merged, each entry listing the most common genes and DNA. Counted in this sample were around 990,000 distinct CDR3 sequences; about two fifths of them appeared once. The biggest ten clones account for approximately 14% of the sample. The specimen sequenced was blood. All receptors come from a young man in good health.

This clonotype has more than one count but fewer than ten. V and J are TRBV4-1 and TRBJ2-2, with unresolved D. This CDR3 spans 16 amino acids. Trimming removed 0 bases from V and 3 bases from J, with 11 bases in between. Germline lookup yields CDR1 MGHRA and CDR2 YSYEKL. DNA of the CDR3: TGCGCCAGCAGCCAAGATGCTATCCCGGACACCGGGGAGCTGTTTTTT. It is translated as CASSQDAIPDTGELFF.

The CDR3, as DNA: TGTGCCAGCAGTTTAGTTCGGGCGGGTACGCAGTATTTT. It translates to CASSLVRAGTQYF. The chain couples TRBV12-3 or TRBV12-4 to TRBJ2-3; TRBD2 is a possible D gene (5 bases). The CDR3 loop spans 13 amino acids. Trimming left V 1 base short and J 8 bases short, with 10 bases between.

This clonotype was seen at least ten times. This chain joins TRBV10-3 and TRBJ2-1, with 7 bases that match TRBD1. V gave up 10 bases and J gave up 2 bases; unmatched junction bases: 2. This CDR3 has 12 amino acids. Germline V gene sequence: CDR1 ENHRY, CDR2 SYGVKD. CDR3 bases: TGTGCCACTGGGACAGCCTACAATGAGCAGTTCTTC. Translating it yields CATGTAYNEQFF.

The sample holds one count of this clonotype. The chain links TRBV13 to TRBJ1-4; a weak D match, TRBD1 (5 bases). CDR1 and CDR2 (germline): PRHDT, FYEKMQ (reference sequence). Trimming stripped 4 bases from V and 4 bases from J, with 10 bases between. The CDR3 extends over 14 amino acids. The CDR3 sequence is CASSWGGVNEKLFF. CDR3 bases: TGTGCCAGCAGCTGGGGGGGAGTTAATGAAAAACTGTTTTTT.

The count of this clonotype is one. An end of the junction does not agree with germline; a read error may underlie this. This rearrangement joins TRBV5-1 to TRBJ1-2; no reliable D call. This CDR3 spans 14 amino acids. CDR1 is SGHRS, CDR2 YFSETQ, per germline. The chain's CDR3 is CASSLGQANYGHTF. The CDR3 DNA reads TGCGCCAGCAGCTTGGGGCAAGCTAACTATGGCCACACCTTC. Combining the CDR3 with reference TRBV5-1 and TRBJ1-2 gives the whole variable domain KAGVTQTPRYLIKTRGQQVTLSCSPISGHRSVSWYQQTPGQGLQFLFEYFSETQRNKGNFPGRFSGRQFSNSRSEMNVSTLELGDSALYLCASSLGQANYGHTFGSGTRLTVV.

CDR3 protein: CASSQKTYGYTF. In DNA, the CDR3 is TGTGCCAGCAGCCAAAAGACTTATGGCTACACCTTC. This sequence joins TRBV3-1 and TRBJ1-2; no definite D call. Germline loops: CDR1 LGHDT, CDR2 YNNKEL (reference sequence). The V end lost 2 bases, the J end lost 5 bases, and 6 bases lay between the germline ends. This CDR3 spans 12 amino acids.

With respect to this clonotype: One end of the junction is discordant with germline, which a read error may explain. The chain employs TRBV4-3 and TRBJ2-1; the D is unclear. The CDR3 runs 17 residues. In germline, CDR1 is LGHNA, CDR2 YSLEER. CDR3 sequence (DNA): TGCGCCAGCAGCCAAGATCTGGTCAGGAAGCCCTACAAGGAGCAGTTCTTC. Amino acid sequence: CASSQDLVRKPYKEQFF.

Note on this clonotype: Being one base from a much bigger clone, this may be a read error. The chain couples TRBV24-1 to TRBJ1-2; no definite D call. The CDR3 has 11 residues. CDR1 is KGHDR, CDR2 SFDVKD, per germline. The CDR3 DNA reads TGTGTCACCAGTGCGGGGTATGGCTACACCTTC. Protein product: CVTSAGYGYTF.

This clonotype was picked up one time. The chain recombines TRBV4-1 with TRBJ2-3; the match to TRBD2 covers 7 bases. This CDR3 contains 16 residues. Germline V CDR1 and CDR2: MGHRA, YSYEKL. V gave up 4 bases and J gave up 2 bases; unmatched junction bases: 9. For the CDR3, the DNA is TGCGCCAGCAGCCTCGGAGTGCGGGGGAACACAGATACGCAGTATTTT. Its protein is CASSLGVRGNTDTQYF.

The rearrangement joins TRBV7-2 to TRBJ1-2; the D gene is possibly TRBD1 (5 bases). The V end was cut by 1 base, the J end by 0 bases, with 12 bases between. This CDR3 spans 16 amino acids. CDR1 SGHTA and CDR2 FQGNSA come from the germline V gene. CDR3 amino acids: CASSLGGDGSNYGYTF. CDR3 bases: TGTGCCAGCAGCTTAGGAGGGGACGGATCTAACTATGGCTACACCTTC.

The chain employs TRBV4-1 and TRBJ2-7; TRBD1 is a possible D gene (6 bases). The CDR3 spans 14 residues. Between the trimmed V and J ends, which lost 3 bases and 1 base, there was a span of 10 bases. Germline V gene data show CDR1 as MGHRA and CDR2 as YSYEKL. The CDR3 nucleotides read TGCGCCAGCAGCCAGCGGACAGAGTCCTACGAGCAGTACTTC. This codes for CASSQRTESYEQYF.

The table lists this clonotype with a few counts. The rearrangement links TRBV9 to TRBJ2-1; no firm D call. The CDR3 is 13 residues long. The V end was cut by 4 bases, the J end by 7 bases, with 12 bases between. Looked up from germline, CDR1 is SGDLS and CDR2 is YYNGEE. For the CDR3, the DNA is TGTGCCAGCAGCTTAAGTCTTCCGAATGAGCAGTTCTTC. This sequence encodes CASSLSLPNEQFF.

The rearrangement joins TRBV12-3 or TRBV12-4 to TRBJ2-7; 13 nucleotides align to TRBD2. The CDR3 has 16 residues. V shed 5 bases and J 2 bases; nucleotides not matched to a gene: 6. The CDR3 DNA reads TGTGCCAGCAGTCTCCCCGGGACTAGCGGGGCCTACGAGCAGTACTTC. Its protein is CASSLPGTSGAYEQYF.

To note about this clonotype: The junction departs from germline at one end; a sequencing error may be responsible. The chain uses TRBV5-1 and TRBJ2-1; D perhaps matches TRBD2 (6 bases). The CDR3 is 18 residues long. Germline V lookup: CDR1 SGHRS, CDR2 YFSETQ. In nucleotides, the CDR3 is TGCGCCAGCGGCTTGGGCGGGAAAAAACACCATCGATACAATGAGCAGTTCTTC. Its translation: CASGLGGKKHHRYNEQFF.

The chain joins TRBV20-1 to TRBJ1-4; D unclear. Germline V gene sequence: CDR1 DFQATT, CDR2 SNEGSKA (reference sequence). With 2 bases removed from V and 8 bases from J, the gap between germline ends came to 12 bases. CDR3 length: 13 amino acids. This chain's CDR3 is CSARTAKSEKLFF. CDR3 DNA: TGCAGTGCTAGAACCGCTAAGAGCGAAAAACTGTTTTTT.

This clonotype showed up just a few times. V gene TRBV7-8 combines with J gene TRBJ1-1; D is unresolved. The V and J ends lost 4 bases and 3 bases respectively, with 9 bases between them. Germline V gives CDR1 SGHVS, CDR2 FQNEAQ. This CDR3 is built from 13 residues. CDR3 DNA sequence: TGTGCCAGCAGCTATGACTTGGACACTGAAGCTTTCTTT. This translates into CASSYDLDTEAFF. The full variable domain, rest sourced from reference TRBV7-8 and TRBJ1-1, is GAGVSQSPRYKVAKRGQDVALRCDPISGHVSLFWYQQALGQGPEFLTYFQNEAQLDKSGLPSDRFFAERPEGSVSTLKIQRTQQEDSAVYLCASSYDLDTEAFFGQGTRLTVV.

This clonotype was counted between two and nine times. The genes are TRBV5-1 and TRBJ1-5; 7 nucleotides match TRBD1. With 0 bases clipped from V and 4 bases from J, the junction kept 4 bases outside the gene matches. This CDR3 contains 15 residues. Germline loops: CDR1 SGHRS, CDR2 YFSETQ. The CDR3 nucleotides read TGCGCCAGCAGCTTGGGGGACAGCCAGAATCAGCCCCAGCATTTT. Its translation: CASSLGDSQNQPQHF.

This clonotype has a handful of counts. The CDR3, as DNA: TGTGCCAGCAGCTTGGATCCAGAGCGGGGCGGTACCTACGAGCAGTACTTC. Translated: CASSLDPERGGTYEQYF. The chain is built from TRBV7-3 and TRBJ2-7; 7 nucleotides line up with TRBD2. There are 17 residues in the CDR3. J gave up 2 bases and V 3 bases, and 13 bases lay outside the gene matches. The germline CDR1 and CDR2 sequences are SGHTA and FQGTGA.

The chain carries TRBV10-3 and TRBJ2-5; unclear D gene. V was shortened by 3 bases and J by 6 bases, with 5 bases between the two germline ends. The CDR3 loop spans 11 amino acids. From germline, CDR1 is ENHRY and CDR2 SYGVKD. This CDR3 is CAISEGQTQYF. In nucleotides, the CDR3 is TGTGCCATCAGTGAAGGCCAGACCCAGTACTTC.

J is TRBJ2-5 and V is TRBV6-1, with D maybe TRBD2 (5 bases). Germline V gives CDR1 MNHNS, CDR2 SASEGT. CDR3 length equals 14 residues. V lost 5 bases, J lost 11 bases, and 21 bases lay in between. The CDR3 is CASSLAIGSNEQYF. The CDR3 DNA reads as TGTGCCAGCAGTCTAGCAATAGGATCCAATGAGCAGTACTTC.

About this clonotype: Mismatch with germline at one junction end may stem from a read error. J is TRBJ2-3 and V is TRBV5-1; D unresolved. Germline CDR1 reads SGHRS; CDR2 reads YFSETQ. The CDR3 is 13 amino acids. This CDR3 is CVSSAAGTDTQYF. CDR3 nucleotides: TGCGTCAGCAGCGCGGCGGGCACAGATACGCAGTATTTT.

This clonotype has more than one count but fewer than ten. DNA for the CDR3: TGTGCCAGCAGTCGGACAGAGCACTATGGCTACACCTTC. Residues: CASSRTEHYGYTF. V and J are TRBV6-5 and TRBJ1-2, with TRBD1 as a possible D gene (6 bases). Germline lookup yields CDR1 MNHEY and CDR2 SVGAGI. Trimming removed 5 bases from V and 3 bases from J, with 10 bases in between. The CDR3 loop spans 13 amino acids.

The sample holds a few counts of this clonotype. The genes are TRBV6-2 or TRBV6-3 and TRBJ2-1; D remains unclear. The germline gives CDR1 MNHEY, CDR2 SVGEGT. The CDR3 runs to 15 residues. V gave up 3 bases and J gave up 13 bases, with 22 bases separating them. Here the CDR3 reads CASSYLAGPQETQFF. The CDR3 DNA reads TGTGCCAGCAGTTATCTCGCCGGTCCTCAAGAGACCCAGTTCTTC.

This clonotype turned up a few times. In DNA form, the CDR3 reads TGTGCCAGCAGTCCTGTGTCGGGGGCTATGAACACTGAAGCTTTCTTT. This codes for CASSPVSGAMNTEAFF. The rearrangement links TRBV6-5 to TRBJ1-1; D might be TRBD1 (6 bases). CDR1 MNHEY and CDR2 SVGAGI come from the germline V gene. The CDR3 spans 16 residues. V dropped 5 bases and J dropped 0 bases, with 16 bases sitting between them.

The chain couples TRBV9 to TRBJ2-3; the D gene is possibly TRBD2 (5 bases). Germline values: CDR1 SGDLS, CDR2 YYNGEE. The CDR3 runs 14 residues. Between the trimmed V and J ends, which lost 0 bases and 1 base, there was a span of 6 bases. CDR3 sequence reads: CASSVVGGTDTQYF. The CDR3 nucleotides are TGTGCCAGCAGCGTAGTCGGGGGCACAGATACGCAGTATTTT. The variable domain in full, with the rest retrieved from reference TRBV9 and TRBJ2-3, is DSGVTQTPKHLITATGQRVTLRCSPRSGDLSVYWYQQSLDQGLQFLIQYYNGEERAKGNILERFSAQQFPDLHSELNLSSLELGDSALYFCASSVVGGTDTQYFGPGTRLTVL.